Below are 10 T cell receptor beta chains sequenced from a single sample in a study of blood T cell repertoires in COVID-19. TCRdb keeps only in-frame clones here, not all; method: immunoSEQ multiplex PCR. The table lists around 130,000 clones, just under 85% of them singletons. Sequences were obtained from PBMCs or T cells enriched from blood (not recorded which). The receptors derive from a woman aged 45-59 years with acute COVID-19.

This chain connects TRBV19 to TRBJ2-1; 11 positions agree with TRBD2. This CDR3 is 12 amino acids long. Germline V lookup: CDR1 LNHDA, CDR2 SQIVND (reference sequence). J was trimmed by 6 bases and V by 9 bases; bases with no gene match: 1. CDR3 DNA sequence: TGTGCCAGCGGGACTAGCGGCAATGAGCAGTTCTTC. As protein: CASGTSGNEQFF.

The chain carries TRBV10-1 and TRBJ2-3, with 9 nucleotides matching TRBD1. The V gene's germline CDR1 is WNHNN and CDR2 SYGVQD (reference sequence). The V and J ends lost 3 bases and 4 bases, in that order; junction bases with no gene match: 5. The CDR3 is 15 residues long. The CDR3, as DNA: TGCGCCAGCAGTGACGGGGGACAGGGTGCAGATACGCAGTATTTT. Encoded protein: CASSDGGQGADTQYF.

This chain joins TRBV7-3 and TRBJ2-3, with 10 nucleotides matching TRBD2. The ends lost 2 bases at V and 5 bases at J; junction bases unmatched: 4. This CDR3 is 15 amino acids long. CDR1 SGHTA and CDR2 FQGTGA come from the germline V gene. The CDR3 spells CASSLSSGSLDTQYF. The CDR3 nucleotides are TGTGCCAGCAGCTTATCTAGCGGGAGCTTAGATACGCAGTATTTT.

Only one count was recorded for this clone. The chain couples TRBV7-3 to TRBJ2-1; 9 nucleotides match TRBD2. The CDR3 is 14 residues long. Germline lookup yields CDR1 SGHTA and CDR2 FQGTGA. J gave up 8 bases and V 2 bases, and 4 bases lay outside the gene matches. The CDR3 loop is CASSLEGLAHEQFF. The CDR3, as DNA: TGTGCCAGCAGCTTAGAGGGACTAGCCCATGAGCAGTTCTTC.

CDR3 coding DNA: TGTGCCAGCAGCTTAGGGACTAGCCCCGGCATTCAGTACTTC. Amino acid sequence: CASSLGTSPGIQYF. The chain is built from TRBV7-2 and TRBJ2-4; TRBD2 matches at 8 bases. The CDR3 covers 14 residues. Germline assignment: CDR1 SGHTA and CDR2 FQGNSA. After removal of 1 base from V and 9 bases from J, the junction contained 5 bases not matched to a gene. The variable domain in full, with the rest retrieved from reference TRBV7-2 and TRBJ2-4, is GAGVSQSPSNKVTEKGKDVELRCDPISGHTALYWYRQSLGQGLEFLIYFQGNSAPDKSGLPSDRFSAERTGGSVSTLTIQRTQQEDSAVYLCASSLGTSPGIQYFGAGTRLSVL.

The chain employs TRBV18 and TRBJ1-1, with no clear D. V lost 2 bases and J 5 bases, leaving 15 bases between the germline ends. Per germline, CDR1 KGHSH and CDR2 LQKENI. The CDR3 length is 15 residues. This CDR3 reads CASSPKVEMETEAFF. The CDR3, as DNA: TGTGCCAGCTCACCAAAGGTTGAGATGGAGACTGAAGCTTTCTTT.

The rearrangement joins TRBV6-5 to TRBJ1-6, with D perhaps matching TRBD1 (6 bases). The CDR3 totals 16 residues. V was trimmed by 0 bases and J by 9 bases, leaving 15 bases between them. Germline CDR1 is MNHEY and CDR2 is SVGAGI. CDR3 protein: CASSYSAGASSSPLHF. The CDR3 DNA reads TGTGCCAGCAGTTACTCGGCGGGGGCAAGCAGTTCACCCCTCCACTTT.

The J gene is TRBJ2-3, the V gene TRBV7-2; 8 bases map to TRBD2. CDR1 is SGHTA and CDR2 is FQGNSA in the germline V gene. The V and J ends lost 3 bases and 5 bases, in that order; junction bases with no gene match: 16. The CDR3 spans 18 residues. Written as DNA, the CDR3 is TGTGCCAGCAGCTTCCGGACTAGCATATCGTACCGCGGAGATACGCAGTATTTT. Its translation is CASSFRTSISYRGDTQYF.

The chain joins TRBV19 to TRBJ2-3; D may be TRBD2 (6 bases). Germline V lookup: CDR1 LNHDA, CDR2 SQIVND (reference sequence). The CDR3 has 15 residues. The ends were cut back, 11 bases at V and 2 bases at J, with 20 bases in the middle. The CDR3 coding sequence is TGTGCCGAGCGCAAGGAGGGCCCCCACACAGATACGCAGTATTTT. It is translated as CAERKEGPHTDTQYF.

A single count supports this clone. The chain joins TRBV7-6 to TRBJ2-2; 11 positions agree with TRBD1. With 6 bases clipped from V and 6 bases from J, the junction kept 6 bases outside the gene matches. The CDR3 is 15 amino acids. Per germline, CDR1 SGHVS and CDR2 FNYEAQ. This chain's CDR3 is CASRQRGQGAGELFF. CDR3 nucleotide sequence: TGTGCCAGCAGGCAACGGGGACAGGGGGCCGGGGAGCTGTTTTTT.